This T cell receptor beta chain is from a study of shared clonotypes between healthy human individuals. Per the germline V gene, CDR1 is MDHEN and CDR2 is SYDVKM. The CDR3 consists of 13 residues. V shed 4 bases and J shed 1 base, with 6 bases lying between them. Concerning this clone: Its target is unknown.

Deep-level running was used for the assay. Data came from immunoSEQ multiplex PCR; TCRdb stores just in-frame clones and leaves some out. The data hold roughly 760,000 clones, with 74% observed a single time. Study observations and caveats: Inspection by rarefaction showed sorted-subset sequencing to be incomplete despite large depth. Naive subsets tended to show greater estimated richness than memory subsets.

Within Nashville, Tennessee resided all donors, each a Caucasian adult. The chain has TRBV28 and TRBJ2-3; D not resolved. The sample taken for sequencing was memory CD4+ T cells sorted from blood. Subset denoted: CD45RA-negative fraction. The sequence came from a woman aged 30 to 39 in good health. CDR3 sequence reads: CASSYAGTDTQYF. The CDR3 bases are TGTGCCAGCAGTTACGCCGGCACAGATACGCAGTATTTT.